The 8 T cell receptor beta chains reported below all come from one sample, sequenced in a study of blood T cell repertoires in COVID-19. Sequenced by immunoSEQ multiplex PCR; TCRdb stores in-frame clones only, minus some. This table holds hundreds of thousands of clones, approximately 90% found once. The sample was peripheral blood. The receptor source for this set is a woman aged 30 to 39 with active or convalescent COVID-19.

Written as DNA, the CDR3 is TGTGCCAGCGGAACCCTACCGGGACAGTTAGGAGAGACCCAGTACTTC. Protein: CASGTLPGQLGETQYF. The chain links TRBV27 to TRBJ2-5; 7 bases line up with TRBD1. From germline, CDR1 is MNHEY and CDR2 SMNVEV (reference sequence). J lost 4 bases, V lost 8 bases, and 16 bases had no gene match. This CDR3 is 16 amino acids long.

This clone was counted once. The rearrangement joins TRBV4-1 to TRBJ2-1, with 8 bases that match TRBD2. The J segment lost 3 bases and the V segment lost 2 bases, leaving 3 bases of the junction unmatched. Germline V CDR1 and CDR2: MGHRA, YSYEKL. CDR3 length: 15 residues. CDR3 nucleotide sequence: TGCGCCAGCAGCCAAACCGGGACTAGCTACAATGAGCAGTTCTTC. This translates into CASSQTGTSYNEQFF.

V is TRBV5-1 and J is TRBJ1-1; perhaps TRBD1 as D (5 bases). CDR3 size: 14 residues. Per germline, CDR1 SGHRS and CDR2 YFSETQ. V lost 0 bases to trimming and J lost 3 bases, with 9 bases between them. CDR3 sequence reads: CASSLAPGYTEAFF. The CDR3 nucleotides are TGCGCCAGCAGCTTGGCACCAGGGTACACTGAAGCTTTCTTT. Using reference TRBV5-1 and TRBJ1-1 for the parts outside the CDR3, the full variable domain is KAGVTQTPRYLIKTRGQQVTLSCSPISGHRSVSWYQQTPGQGLQFLFEYFSETQRNKGNFPGRFSGRQFSNSRSEMNVSTLELGDSALYLCASSLAPGYTEAFFGQGTRLTVV.

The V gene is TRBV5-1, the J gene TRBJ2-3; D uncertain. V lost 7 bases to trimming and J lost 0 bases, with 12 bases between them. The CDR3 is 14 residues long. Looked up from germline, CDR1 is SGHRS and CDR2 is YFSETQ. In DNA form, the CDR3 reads TGCGCCAGCGTTGAGAATATGAGCACAGATACGCAGTATTTT. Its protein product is CASVENMSTDTQYF.

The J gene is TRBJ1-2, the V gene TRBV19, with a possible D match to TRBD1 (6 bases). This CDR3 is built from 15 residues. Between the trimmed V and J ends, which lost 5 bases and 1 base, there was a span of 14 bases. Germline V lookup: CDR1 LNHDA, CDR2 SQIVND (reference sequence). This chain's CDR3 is CASSRGFRGNYGYTF. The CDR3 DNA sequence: TGTGCCAGTAGTCGAGGGTTCAGGGGTAACTATGGCTACACCTTC.

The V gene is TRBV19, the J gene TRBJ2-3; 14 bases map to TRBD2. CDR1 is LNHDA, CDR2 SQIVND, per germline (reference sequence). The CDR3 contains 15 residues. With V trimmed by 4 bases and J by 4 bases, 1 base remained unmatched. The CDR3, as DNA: TGTGCCAGTAGTAAGGGACTAGCGGGGGCAGATACGCAGTATTTT. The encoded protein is CASSKGLAGADTQYF. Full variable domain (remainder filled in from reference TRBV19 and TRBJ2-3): DGGITQSPKYLFRKEGQNVTLSCEQNLNHDAMYWYRQDPGQGLRLIYYSQIVNDFQKGDIAEGYSVSREKKESFPLTVTSAQKNPTAFYLCASSKGLAGADTQYFGPGTRLTVL.

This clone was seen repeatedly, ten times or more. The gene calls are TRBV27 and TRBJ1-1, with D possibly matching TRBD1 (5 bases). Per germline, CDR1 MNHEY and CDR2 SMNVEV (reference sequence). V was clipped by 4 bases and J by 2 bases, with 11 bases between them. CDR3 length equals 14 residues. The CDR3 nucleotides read TGTGCCAGCAGTTATCGACAGACCAACACTGAAGCTTTCTTT. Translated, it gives CASSYRQTNTEAFF.

CDR3 region: CATLAGVGYEQYF. The CDR3 nucleotides read TGTGCCACCCTAGCGGGAGTCGGCTACGAGCAGTACTTC. This rearrangement joins TRBV10-3 to TRBJ2-7; TRBD2 aligns across 10 bases. The V gene's germline CDR1 is ENHRY and CDR2 SYGVKD. The trim removed 10 bases at V and 3 bases at J, leaving 6 bases unmatched. The CDR3 consists of 13 residues.